This section outlines one T cell receptor (beta chain) sequence together with its context. The data were obtained in a study of CD8 T cells in Susac syndrome. This CDR3 is 14 amino acids long. Germline V gene lookup returns CDR1 SGHRS and CDR2 YFSETQ. With 5 bases removed from V and 0 bases from J, the gap between germline ends came to 9 bases. Reverse transcription of roughly 0.5 to 1 ug RNA used random hexamers. TCRdb ran MiXCR on the immunoSEQ multiplex PCR reads and lists one entry per CDR3 protein. The sample includes about 300,000 distinct CDR3 sequences, about 90% of them seen just once. This receptor was identified in a human donor with multiple sclerosis. The sequenced sample consisted of CD4+ T cells from PBMCs. The chain has TRBV5-1 and TRBJ1-3; D remains ambiguous. The CDR3 region has the DNA TGCGCCAGCAGTTCCGACGGCTCTGGAAACACCATATATTTT. Its translation is CASSSDGSGNTIYF.